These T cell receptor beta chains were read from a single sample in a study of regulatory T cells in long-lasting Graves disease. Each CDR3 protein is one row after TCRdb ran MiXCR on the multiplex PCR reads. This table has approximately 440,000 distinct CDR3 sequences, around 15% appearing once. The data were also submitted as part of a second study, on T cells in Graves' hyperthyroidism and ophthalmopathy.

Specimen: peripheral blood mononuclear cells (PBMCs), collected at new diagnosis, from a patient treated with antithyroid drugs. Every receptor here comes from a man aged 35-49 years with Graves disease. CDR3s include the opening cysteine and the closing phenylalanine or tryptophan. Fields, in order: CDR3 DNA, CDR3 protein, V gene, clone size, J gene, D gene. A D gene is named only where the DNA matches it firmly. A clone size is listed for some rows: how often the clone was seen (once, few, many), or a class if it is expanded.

TGTGCCAGCAGTGACACGGCGGAATCCTACGAGCAGTACTTC | CASSDTAESYEQYF | TRBV12-3/TRBV12-4 | NA | TRBJ2-7 | NA
TGTGCCAGCCGTGCCGGGAGGTTATCCTACAATGAGCAGTTCTTC | CASRAGRLSYNEQFF | TRBV27 | few | TRBJ2-1 | TRBD2
TGCAGTGTGAATAAGGAAGAGACCCAGTACTTC | CSVNKEETQYF | TRBV20-1 | many | TRBJ2-5 | NA
TGCAGCGTTGAAGATACCCGGGGGGAGACCCAGTACTTC | CSVEDTRGETQYF | TRBV29-1 | NA | TRBJ2-5 | NA
TGCGCCAGCAGCCTCACCAGGGCCCCCTACGAGCAGTACTTC | CASSLTRAPYEQYF | TRBV4-1 | many | TRBJ2-7 | NA
TGTGCCAGCAGTCGGGGCGGAGATACGCAGTATTTT | CASSRGGDTQYF | TRBV27 | NA | TRBJ2-3 | NA
TGTGCCACCAGCCGTCGGACTAGCGGGAGGGCGTCCGGGGAGCTGTTTTTT | CATSRRTSGRASGELFF | TRBV15 | many | TRBJ2-2 | TRBD2
TGCAGCGTCACGGGACTAGCGGGAGTAGGAGAGCAGTACTTC | CSVTGLAGVGEQYF | TRBV29-1 | many | TRBJ2-7 | TRBD2
TGTGCCAGCAGTGTCACAGGGGGACTTAGCTACGAGCAGTACTTC | CASSVTGGLSYEQYF | TRBV28 | many | TRBJ2-7 | TRBD1
TGTGCCAGCAGCCCGAGGGGACTAGCGGGAGCGGGTGAGCAGTTCTTC | CASSPRGLAGAGEQFF | TRBV13 | NA | TRBJ2-1 | TRBD2
TGTGCCAGCAGTTTCCCGGGCCTTACCTACGAGCAGTACTTC | CASSFPGLTYEQYF | TRBV28 | many | TRBJ2-7 | NA
TGTGCCAGCAGTAAACCCAGCGGGAGCGGGTACAATGAGCAGTTCTTC | CASSKPSGSGYNEQFF | TRBV27 | NA | TRBJ2-1 | TRBD2
TGCAGTGCACCGCCGGCAGTTTTGACAGATACGCAGTATTTT | CSAPPAVLTDTQYF | TRBV20-1 | many | TRBJ2-3 | NA
TGCAGTGCTAGTGTCAGGGGTAATCAGCCCCAGCATTTT | CSASVRGNQPQHF | TRBV20-1 | many | TRBJ1-5 | NA
TGTGCCACCATGACAGGGGATAACTATGGCTACACCTTC | CATMTGDNYGYTF | TRBV10-3 | NA | TRBJ1-2 | TRBD1
TGTGCCAGCAGTTTGCGTCCTAGCGGGGTCACAGATACGCAGTATTTT | CASSLRPSGVTDTQYF | TRBV28 | many | TRBJ2-3 | TRBD2
TGTGCCACCGAATGGTTGTCGGTCTTCCTCTACGAGCAGTACTTC | CATEWLSVFLYEQYF | TRBV24-1 | NA | TRBJ2-7 | NA
TGTGCCAGCACCGCGTATTTAGCCAAAAACATTCAGTACTTC | CASTAYLAKNIQYF | TRBV28 | few | TRBJ2-4 | NA